By proportion, the clone carrying this T cell receptor (beta chain) is medium-sized (0.01 to 0.1%). Its matching antigen is unknown. Time point specified: sample taken at primary tumor resection. Samples were donated by 72 untreated early-stage non-small cell lung cancer patients. Whole RNA from tumor, nontumor lung or frozen PBMC was sequenced unsorted. This entry belongs to a study of spatial heterogeneity in lung cancer. As for the study in general: Sequencing consistently turned up more beta-chain sequences than alpha-chain sequences. Strong correlation linked TCR transcript counts in tumor regions to a T cell module score derived from matched bulk RNA-seq.

The CDR3 spans 12 residues. The V gene's germline CDR1 is SGHTA and CDR2 FQGNSA. V shed 5 bases and J shed 8 bases, with 11 bases lying between them. TCRdb reanalysed the 5' RACE reads using MiXCR and keeps one entry per CDR3 protein. The table has approximately 1,900 distinct CDR3 sequences, 2% to 2.5% seen once. Study results and caveats: Intratumoral expanded alpha and beta TCR counts were found to track tumor mutation counts.

This chain joins TRBV7-2 and TRBJ2-3, with a possible D match to TRBD2 (5 bases). This sequence was found in a male donor with early-stage non-small cell lung cancer. The sequences come from lung tumor tissue, collected at surgery. In DNA, the CDR3 is TGTGCCAGCAGCCCCCCCGCGGGTACGCAGTATTTT. Translated, it gives CASSPPAGTQYF.